This T cell receptor (beta chain) was captured in a study of cytotoxic CD8 clonotypes in ibrutinib-treated CLL. Overall study: Among patients, some 24 responded partially and 2 completely; 14 then stayed remitted and 12 progressed after median around 68 months. Notes on the study in general: Baseline clonality was higher than in age-matched healthy donors and moved in step with circulating CD8+ T-cell counts.

As for this clone: Its antigen is currently unknown.

Trimming shortened V by 5 bases and J by 3 bases, and 10 bases separated the two germline ends. The germline V gene encodes CDR1 MNHNY and CDR2 SVGAGI (reference sequence). The CDR3 spans 13 residues. Data came from immunoSEQ multiplex PCR; TCRdb stores just in-frame clones and leaves some out. The sample lists about 29,000 clones; approximately 80% were seen once. The source of roughly 1.9 micrograms of genomic DNA for TCR beta libraries was cryopreserved PBMCs. This chain joins TRBV6-6 and TRBJ2-5; D gene ambiguous. This TCR came from a human donor with chronic lymphocytic leukemia. The sample in question was PBMCs, obtained after 36 months of ibrutinib treatment. Here the CDR3 reads CASSPGPKETQYF. CDR3 coding DNA: TGTGCCAGCAGTCCCGGACCAAAAGAGACCCAGTACTTC.